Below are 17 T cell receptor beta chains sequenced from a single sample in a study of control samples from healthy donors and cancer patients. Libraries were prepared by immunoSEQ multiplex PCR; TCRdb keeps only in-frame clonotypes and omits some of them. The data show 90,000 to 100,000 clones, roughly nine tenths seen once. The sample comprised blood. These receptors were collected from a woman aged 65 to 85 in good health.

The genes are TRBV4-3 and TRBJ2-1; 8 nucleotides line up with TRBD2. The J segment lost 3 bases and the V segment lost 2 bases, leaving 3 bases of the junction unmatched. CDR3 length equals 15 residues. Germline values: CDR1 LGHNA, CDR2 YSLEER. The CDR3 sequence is CASSQQRENYNEQFF. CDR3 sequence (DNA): TGCGCCAGCAGCCAACAGCGGGAGAACTACAATGAGCAGTTCTTC.

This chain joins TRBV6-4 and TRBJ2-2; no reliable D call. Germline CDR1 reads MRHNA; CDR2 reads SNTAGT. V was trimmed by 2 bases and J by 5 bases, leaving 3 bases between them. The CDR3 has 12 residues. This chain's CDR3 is CASSDITGELFF. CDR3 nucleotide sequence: TGTGCCAGCAGTGACATAACCGGGGAGCTGTTTTTT.

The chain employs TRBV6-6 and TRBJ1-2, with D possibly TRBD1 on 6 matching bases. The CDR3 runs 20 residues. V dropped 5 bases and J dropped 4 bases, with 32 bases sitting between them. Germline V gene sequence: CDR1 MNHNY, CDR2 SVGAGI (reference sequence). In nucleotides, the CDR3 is TGTGCCAGCAGTCTGCGACCTCGGCCACAGGGTGATCGGGGCTTCTATGGCTACACCTTC. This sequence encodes CASSLRPRPQGDRGFYGYTF.

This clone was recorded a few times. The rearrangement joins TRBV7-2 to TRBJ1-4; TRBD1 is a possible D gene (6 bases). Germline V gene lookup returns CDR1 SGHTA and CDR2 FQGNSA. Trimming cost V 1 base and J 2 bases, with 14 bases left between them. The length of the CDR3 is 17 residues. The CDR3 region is CASSLGGRGRTNEKLFF. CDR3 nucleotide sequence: TGTGCCAGCAGCTTAGGGGGCCGGGGGCGCACTAATGAAAAACTGTTTTTT.

CDR3: CASSLTGGNQPQHF. In DNA form, the CDR3 reads TGCGCCAGCAGCCTGACAGGGGGCAATCAGCCCCAGCATTTT. V is TRBV5-1 and J is TRBJ1-5; 8 bases match TRBD1. The CDR3 has 14 amino acids. The V gene end was trimmed by 4 bases and the J gene end by 2 bases; junction bases not matched to a gene: 2. Germline-derived CDR1 and CDR2 are SGHRS and YFSETQ.

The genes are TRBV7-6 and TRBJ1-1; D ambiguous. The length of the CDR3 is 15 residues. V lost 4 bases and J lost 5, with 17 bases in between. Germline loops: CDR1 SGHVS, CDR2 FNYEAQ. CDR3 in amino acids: CASSSTWKGGTEAFF. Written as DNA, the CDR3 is TGTGCCAGCAGCTCCACCTGGAAGGGAGGGACTGAAGCTTTCTTT.

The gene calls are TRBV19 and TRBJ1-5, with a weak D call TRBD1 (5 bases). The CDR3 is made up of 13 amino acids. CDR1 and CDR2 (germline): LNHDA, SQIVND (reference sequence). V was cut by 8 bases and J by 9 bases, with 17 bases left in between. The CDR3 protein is CASAGTLVGPQHF. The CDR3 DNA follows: TGTGCCAGTGCCGGGACCCTGGTCGGGCCCCAGCATTTT.

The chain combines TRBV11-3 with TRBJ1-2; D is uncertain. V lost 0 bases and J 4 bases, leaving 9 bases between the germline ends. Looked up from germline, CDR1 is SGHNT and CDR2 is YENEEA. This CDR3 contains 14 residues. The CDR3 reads CASSLESRTYGYTF. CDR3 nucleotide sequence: TGTGCCAGCAGCTTAGAAAGCCGAACCTATGGCTACACCTTC.

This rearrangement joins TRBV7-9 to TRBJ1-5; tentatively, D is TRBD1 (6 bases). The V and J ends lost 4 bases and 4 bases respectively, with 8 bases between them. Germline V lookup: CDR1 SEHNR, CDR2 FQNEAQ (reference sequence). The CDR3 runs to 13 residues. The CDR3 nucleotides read TGTGCCAGCAGCTGGACAGAAAATCAGCCCCAGCATTTT. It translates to CASSWTENQPQHF.

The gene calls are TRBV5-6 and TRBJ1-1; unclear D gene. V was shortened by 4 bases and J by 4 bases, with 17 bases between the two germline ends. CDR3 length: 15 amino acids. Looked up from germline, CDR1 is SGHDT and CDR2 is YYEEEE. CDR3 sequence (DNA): TGTGCCAGCAGCCTTCCCTCGACGGGCAGCACTGAAGCTTTCTTT. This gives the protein CASSLPSTGSTEAFF.

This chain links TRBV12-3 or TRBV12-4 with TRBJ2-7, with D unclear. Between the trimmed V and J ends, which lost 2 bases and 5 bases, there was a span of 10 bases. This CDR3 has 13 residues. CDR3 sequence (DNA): TGTGCCAGCAGTTTACGGTCCGGGCACGAGCAGTACTTC. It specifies CASSLRSGHEQYF.

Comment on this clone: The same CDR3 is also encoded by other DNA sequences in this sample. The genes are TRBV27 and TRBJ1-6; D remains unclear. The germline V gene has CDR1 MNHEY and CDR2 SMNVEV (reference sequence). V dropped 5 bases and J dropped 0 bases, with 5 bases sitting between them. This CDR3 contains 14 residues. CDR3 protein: CASSPSSYNSPLHF. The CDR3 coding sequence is TGTGCCAGCAGTCCAAGCTCCTATAATTCACCCCTCCACTTT.

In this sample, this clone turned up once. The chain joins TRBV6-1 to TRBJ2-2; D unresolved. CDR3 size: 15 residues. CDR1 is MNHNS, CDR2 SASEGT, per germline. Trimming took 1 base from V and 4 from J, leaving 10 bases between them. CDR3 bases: TGTGCCAGCAGTGAAGTACGGATGCCCACCGGGGAGCTGTTTTTT. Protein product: CASSEVRMPTGELFF.

The CDR3 sequence: CASKTRGTTHGYTF. CDR3 DNA: TGTGCCAGCAAAACCCGTGGGACGACTCATGGCTACACCTTC. The chain combines TRBV6-5 with TRBJ1-2; possible D gene TRBD1, 5 bases. V gave up 7 bases and J gave up 6 bases, with 18 bases separating them. CDR3 length: 14 amino acids. From germline, CDR1 is MNHEY and CDR2 SVGAGI.

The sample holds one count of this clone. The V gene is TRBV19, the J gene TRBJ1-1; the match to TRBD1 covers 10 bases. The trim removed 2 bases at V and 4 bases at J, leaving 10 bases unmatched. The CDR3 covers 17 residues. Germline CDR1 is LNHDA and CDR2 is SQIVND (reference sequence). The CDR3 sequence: CASSIFGQGVGGTEAFF. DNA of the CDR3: TGTGCCAGTAGTATATTCGGACAGGGGGTCGGGGGCACTGAAGCTTTCTTT.

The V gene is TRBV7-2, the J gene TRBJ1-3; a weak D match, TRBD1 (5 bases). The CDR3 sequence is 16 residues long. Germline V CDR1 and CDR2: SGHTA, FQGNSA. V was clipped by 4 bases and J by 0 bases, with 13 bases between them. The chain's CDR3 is CASSYLGGPSGNTIYF. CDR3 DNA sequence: TGTGCCAGCAGCTACCTCGGGGGACCCTCTGGAAACACCATATATTTT.

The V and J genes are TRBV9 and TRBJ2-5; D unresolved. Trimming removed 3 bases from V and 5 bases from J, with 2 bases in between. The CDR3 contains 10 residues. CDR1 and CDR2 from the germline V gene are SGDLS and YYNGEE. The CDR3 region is CASSGETQYF. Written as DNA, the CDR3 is TGTGCCAGCAGCGGGGAGACCCAGTACTTC. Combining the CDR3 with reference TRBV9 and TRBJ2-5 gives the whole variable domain DSGVTQTPKHLITATGQRVTLRCSPRSGDLSVYWYQQSLDQGLQFLIQYYNGEERAKGNILERFSAQQFPDLHSELNLSSLELGDSALYFCASSGETQYFGPGTRLLVL.